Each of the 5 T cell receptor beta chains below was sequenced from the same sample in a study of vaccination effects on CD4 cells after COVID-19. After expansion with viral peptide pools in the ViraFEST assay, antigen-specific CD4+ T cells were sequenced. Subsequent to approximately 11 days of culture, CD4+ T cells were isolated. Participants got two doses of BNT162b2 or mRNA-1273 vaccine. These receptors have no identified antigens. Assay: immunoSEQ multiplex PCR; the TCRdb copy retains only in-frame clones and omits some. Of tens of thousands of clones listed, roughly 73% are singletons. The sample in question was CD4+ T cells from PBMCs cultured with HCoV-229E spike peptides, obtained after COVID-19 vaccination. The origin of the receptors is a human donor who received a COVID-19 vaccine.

CDR3 amino acids: CASGPRGMGDTQYF. CDR3 DNA: TGTGCTAGTGGCCCCAGGGGAATGGGAGATACGCAGTATTTT. This rearrangement joins TRBV12-5 to TRBJ2-3, with D maybe TRBD1 (6 bases). Deletions cut 6 bases from V and 5 bases from J, with 15 bases between. CDR1 and CDR2 (germline): LGHNT, FRNRAP. The CDR3 has 14 amino acids.

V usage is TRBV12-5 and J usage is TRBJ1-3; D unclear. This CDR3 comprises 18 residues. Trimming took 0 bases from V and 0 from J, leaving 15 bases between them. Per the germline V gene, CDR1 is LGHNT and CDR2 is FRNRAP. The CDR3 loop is CASGLVLTPILSGNTIYF. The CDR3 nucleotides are TGTGCTAGTGGTTTGGTACTCACACCAATCCTCTCTGGAAACACCATATATTTT.

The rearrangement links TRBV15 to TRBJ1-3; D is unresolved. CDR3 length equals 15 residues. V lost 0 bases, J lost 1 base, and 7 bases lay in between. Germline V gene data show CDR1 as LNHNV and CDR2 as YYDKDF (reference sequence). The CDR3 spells CATSRDLTSGNTIYF. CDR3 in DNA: TGTGCCACCAGCAGAGATCTGACTTCTGGAAACACCATATATTTT. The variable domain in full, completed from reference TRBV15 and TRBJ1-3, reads DAMVIQNPRYQVTQFGKPVTLSCSQTLNHNVMYWYQQKSSQAPKLLFHYYDKDFNNEADTPDNFQSRRPNTSFCFLDIRSPGLGDTAMYLCATSRDLTSGNTIYFGEGSWLTVV.

The chain's CDR3 is CASSLGLRTYEQYV. For the CDR3, the DNA is TGTGCCAGCAGCTTGGGTCTCCGGACCTACGAGCAGTACGTC. This sequence joins TRBV5-5 and TRBJ2-7; D gene unclear. Trimming took 0 bases from V and 2 from J, leaving 9 bases between them. Looked up from germline, CDR1 is SGHKS and CDR2 is YYEKEE (reference sequence). There are 14 residues in the CDR3.

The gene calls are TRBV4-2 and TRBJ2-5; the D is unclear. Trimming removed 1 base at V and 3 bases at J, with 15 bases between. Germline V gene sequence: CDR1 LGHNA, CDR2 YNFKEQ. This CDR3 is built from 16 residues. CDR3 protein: CASSQGFGLREETQYF. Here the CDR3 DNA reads TGTGCCAGCAGCCAAGGTTTCGGGCTCCGTGAAGAGACCCAGTACTTC.